Below, one T cell receptor beta chain is given with its context. TCRdb re-called the RT-PCR reads with MiXCR, one entry per CDR3 protein. The sample has 900,000 to 1,000,000 distinct CDR3 sequences; over 15% are singletons. The sample is drawn from a study of patients and donors after allogeneic stem cell transplantation. Germline assignment: CDR1 MGHRA and CDR2 YSYEKL. This CDR3 region has 13 residues. The ends were cut back, 0 bases at V and 8 bases at J, with 8 bases in the middle. The source is a human donor who was either an allogeneic HSCT recipient or a stem cell or donor lymphocyte infusion donor (not recorded which). It is not recorded whose cells these are; they may come from a transplant donor. Source material: blood, either unsorted or a sorted T cell fraction (not recorded which). The chain couples TRBV4-1 to TRBJ2-1; no clear D. The CDR3 loop is CASSQEWLDEQFF. For the CDR3, the DNA is TGCGCCAGCAGCCAAGAATGGCTGGATGAGCAGTTCTTC.